This T cell receptor beta chain was observed in a study of graft-versus-host responses after intestinal transplantation. Study-level background: Every transplant recipient was induced with anti-thymocyte globulin, then maintained on tacrolimus and steroids for around 3 years.

The germline gives CDR1 SGHKS, CDR2 YYEKEE (reference sequence). The ends were cut back, 2 bases at V and 7 bases at J, with 16 bases in the middle. This CDR3 spans 16 amino acids. Data came from immunoSEQ multiplex PCR; TCRdb stores just in-frame clones and leaves some out. This sample has tens of thousands of clones, with roughly 89% found just once. The clonotype originates from a human patient who received an intestinal transplant, so some T cells may come from the graft donor. The genes are TRBV5-5 and TRBJ1-6; D possibly corresponds to TRBD1 (5 bases). This material consisted of PBMCs, taken 26 days after transplant. CDR3: CASSFGQGPMNSPLHF. In DNA, the CDR3 is TGTGCCAGCAGCTTTGGCCAGGGTCCAATGAATTCACCCCTCCACTTT.